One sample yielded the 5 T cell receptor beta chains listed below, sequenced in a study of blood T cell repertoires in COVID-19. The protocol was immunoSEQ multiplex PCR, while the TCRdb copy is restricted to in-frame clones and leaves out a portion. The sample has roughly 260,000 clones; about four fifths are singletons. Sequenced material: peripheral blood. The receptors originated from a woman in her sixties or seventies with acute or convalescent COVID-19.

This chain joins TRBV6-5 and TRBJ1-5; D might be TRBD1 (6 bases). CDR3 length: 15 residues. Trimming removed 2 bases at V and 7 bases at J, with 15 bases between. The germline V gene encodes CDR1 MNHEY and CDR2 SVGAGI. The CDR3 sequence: CASSYGRGNGQPQHF. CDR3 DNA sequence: TGTGCCAGCAGTTACGGCAGGGGAAATGGCCAGCCCCAGCATTTT.

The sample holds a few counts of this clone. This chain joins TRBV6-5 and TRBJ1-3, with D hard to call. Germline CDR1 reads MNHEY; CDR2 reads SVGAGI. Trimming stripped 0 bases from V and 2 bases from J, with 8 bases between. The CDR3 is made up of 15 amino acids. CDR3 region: CASSYSGSTGNTIYF. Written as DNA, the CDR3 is TGTGCCAGCAGTTACTCGGGGAGCACTGGAAACACCATATATTTT.

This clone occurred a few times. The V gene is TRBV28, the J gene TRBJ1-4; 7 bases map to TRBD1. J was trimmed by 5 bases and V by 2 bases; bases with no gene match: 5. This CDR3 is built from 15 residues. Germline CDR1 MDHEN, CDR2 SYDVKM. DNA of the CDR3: TGTGCCAGCAGTTTAGGGACAGCACCGAATGAAAAACTGTTTTTT. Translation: CASSLGTAPNEKLFF.

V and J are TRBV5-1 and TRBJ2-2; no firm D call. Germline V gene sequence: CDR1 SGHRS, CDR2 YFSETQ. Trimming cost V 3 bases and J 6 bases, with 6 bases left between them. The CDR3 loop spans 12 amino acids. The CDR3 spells CASSSTSGELFF. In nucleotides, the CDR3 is TGCGCCAGCAGCTCCACTTCCGGGGAGCTGTTTTTT.

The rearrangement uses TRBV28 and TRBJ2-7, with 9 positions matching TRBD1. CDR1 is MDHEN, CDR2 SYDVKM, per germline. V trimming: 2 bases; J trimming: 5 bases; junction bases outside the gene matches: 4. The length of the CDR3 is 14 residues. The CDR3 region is CASSLRRTGDEQYF. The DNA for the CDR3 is TGTGCCAGCAGTTTAAGAAGGACAGGGGACGAGCAGTACTTC.